Reported below is one T cell receptor (beta chain). The data were obtained in a study of blood T cell repertoires in COVID-19. On the study more broadly: Sources were T cells, B-cell-depleted T cells, or PBMCs; the material itself was cDNA or gDNA.

This table comes from immunoSEQ multiplex PCR, and its TCRdb copy is limited to in-frame clones, with some not included. The repertoire holds roughly 130,000 clones, 90% seen once, with 4% to 5% in the top ten. Germline lookup yields CDR1 LNHDA and CDR2 SQIVND (reference sequence). The CDR3 is made up of 13 amino acids. V shed 6 bases and J shed 6 bases, with 14 bases lying between them. This sequence was found in a man aged 55 to 70 with COVID-19, enrolled during active disease. The sequencing sample was made of peripheral blood. V and J are TRBV19 and TRBJ1-2; D perhaps matches TRBD1 (5 bases). The CDR3 region is CASRSPGGNGYTF. CDR3 sequence (DNA): TGTGCCAGTAGATCCCCGGGGGGTAATGGCTACACCTTC.